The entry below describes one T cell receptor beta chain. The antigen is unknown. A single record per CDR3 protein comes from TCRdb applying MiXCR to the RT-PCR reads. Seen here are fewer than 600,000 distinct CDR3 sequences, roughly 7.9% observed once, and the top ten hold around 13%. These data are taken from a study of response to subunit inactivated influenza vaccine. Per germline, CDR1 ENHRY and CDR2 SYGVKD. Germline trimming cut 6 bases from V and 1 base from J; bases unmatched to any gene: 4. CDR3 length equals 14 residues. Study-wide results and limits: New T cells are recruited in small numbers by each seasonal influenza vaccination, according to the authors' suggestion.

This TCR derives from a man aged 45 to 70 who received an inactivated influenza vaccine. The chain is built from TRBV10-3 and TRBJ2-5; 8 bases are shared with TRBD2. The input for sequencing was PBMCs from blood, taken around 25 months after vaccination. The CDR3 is CAIRPGTSQETQYF. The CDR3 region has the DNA TGTGCCATCAGACCCGGGACTAGCCAAGAGACCCAGTACTTC.